This T cell receptor beta chain was documented in a study of shared clonotypes between healthy human individuals. Regarding the study as a whole: The study found about 5% of naive CD4 clonotypes shared across four donors.

The data were produced by immunoSEQ multiplex PCR, yet TCRdb's version contains in-frame clones alone and is incomplete. Here the sample spans 740,000 or so clones, 60% to 75% being singletons. The CDR3 spans 13 residues. Germline V gene data show CDR1 as MNHNS and CDR2 as SASEGT. The V gene lost 7 bases and the J gene lost 0 bases, with 9 bases spanning the gap. This clone was seen ten or more times. What it recognizes is unknown. The gene calls are TRBV6-1 and TRBJ1-1, with no clear D. Sequencing input: memory CD4+ T cells sorted from blood. Subset defined: CD45RA-negative fraction. The receptor comes from a woman in her twenties or thirties in good health. CDR3 region: CASTLSVNTEAFF. The DNA for the CDR3 is TGTGCCAGCACCCTGTCGGTGAACACTGAAGCTTTCTTT.